The entry below describes one T cell receptor beta chain. Its specificity is unknown. These data belong to a study of T cell responses to AZD1222 COVID-19 vaccine. The junction had 7 bases not matched to a gene; V was cut back by 6 bases and J by 5 bases. Germline CDR1 and CDR2: SGHAT and FQNNGV. The CDR3 is 15 amino acids. Profiled with immunoSEQ multiplex PCR; TCRdb holds only in-frame clones, not every one. This table has 150,000 to 180,000 clones, 85% to 95% appearing once. The study's findings and limits: A rise in Spike-specific TCR breadth and depth followed two AZD1222 doses. Clonal diversity was possibly underestimated; the donors were predominantly white British and more often female. Spike-wide vaccine-associated CD4 TCRs dominated at 160-218 and 743-854.

Sequences were derived from peripheral blood, sampled 28 days after the second AZD1222 dose. This TCR derives from an adult who received the AZD1222 COVID-19 vaccine. V gene TRBV11-2 combines with J gene TRBJ2-3, with 11 bases fitting TRBD2. The CDR3 sequence is CASSYTSGSRDTQYF. The DNA for the CDR3 is TGTGCCAGCAGTTACACTAGCGGGAGTCGAGATACGCAGTATTTT.